Presented here are 8 T cell receptor beta chains from one specimen sequenced in a study of cytomegalovirus exposure and HLA in healthy donors. The PCR used 60 Vbeta and 13 Jbeta primers. Profiled with immunoSEQ multiplex PCR; TCRdb holds only in-frame clones, not every one. The profile shows 150,000 to 200,000 clones, around 79% of them singletons. The source material was PBMCs. The receptors were sampled from a man between 50 and 59 years old in good health and CMV-seropositive.

The chain combines TRBV15 with TRBJ1-2, with 7 bases matching TRBD1. The V and J ends lost 2 bases and 6 bases, in that order; junction bases with no gene match: 12. CDR1 and CDR2 (germline): LNHNV, YYDKDF (reference sequence). This CDR3 spans 16 amino acids. CDR3 in amino acids: CATSRPGPQGWDGYTF. The CDR3 DNA is TGTGCCACCAGCAGACCCGGCCCACAGGGGTGGGATGGCTACACCTTC.

The chain employs TRBV5-6 and TRBJ2-5; TRBD1 is a possible D gene (5 bases). The V end lost 6 bases, the J end lost 1 base, and 13 bases lay between the germline ends. The CDR3 consists of 14 residues. The germline gives CDR1 SGHDT, CDR2 YYEEEE. The CDR3 region is CASNIQAIQETQYF. For the CDR3, the DNA is TGTGCCAGCAACATACAGGCGATCCAAGAGACCCAGTACTTC. The full variable domain, rest sourced from reference TRBV5-6 and TRBJ2-5, is DAGVTQSPTHLIKTRGQQVTLRCSPKSGHDTVSWYQQALGQGPQFIFQYYEEEERQRGNFPDRFSGHQFPNYSSELNVNALLLGDSALYLCASNIQAIQETQYFGPGTRLLVL.

The rearrangement uses TRBV6-1 and TRBJ1-5; D ambiguous. The CDR3 sequence is 14 residues long. Trimming shortened V by 7 bases and J by 0 bases, and 10 bases separated the two germline ends. CDR1 is MNHNS and CDR2 is SASEGT in the germline V gene. The DNA for the CDR3 is TGTGCCAGCATCCAGGAATATAGCAATCAGCCCCAGCATTTT. Amino acid sequence: CASIQEYSNQPQHF.

The chain has TRBV5-1 and TRBJ2-7; weak D call: TRBD2 (6 bases). Germline-derived CDR1 and CDR2 are SGHRS and YFSETQ. Trimming shortened V by 1 base and J by 4 bases, and 9 bases separated the two germline ends. The CDR3 runs to 13 residues. Here the CDR3 reads CASSLREAYEQYF. Here the CDR3 DNA reads TGCGCCAGCAGCTTGAGGGAGGCTTACGAGCAGTACTTC.

This chain links TRBV4-2 with TRBJ1-1; TRBD1 matches 8 bases. Germline CDR1 is LGHNA and CDR2 is YNFKEQ. The CDR3 length is 16 residues. V lost 4 bases, J lost 1 base, and 8 bases stayed unmatched. CDR3 in amino acids: CASSLGEDRANTEAFF. The CDR3 DNA follows: TGTGCCAGCAGCCTAGGGGAGGACAGGGCGAACACTGAAGCTTTCTTT.

The V gene is TRBV2, the J gene TRBJ1-2; D might be TRBD1 (6 bases). Germline loops: CDR1 SNHLY, CDR2 FYNNEI. Trimming took off 1 base at V and 6 bases at J, with 21 bases between the two ends. CDR3 size: 17 residues. The CDR3 here is CASSEETGIALFDGYTF. CDR3 bases: TGTGCCAGCAGTGAAGAAACAGGGATAGCATTGTTTGATGGCTACACCTTC.

J is TRBJ2-2 and V is TRBV7-2; D may be TRBD2 (6 bases). CDR1 is SGHTA and CDR2 is FQGNSA in the germline V gene. The CDR3 spans 15 residues. Trimming took 2 bases from V and 5 from J, leaving 12 bases between them. CDR3 amino acids: CASSLRGRDTGELFF. Written as DNA, the CDR3 is TGTGCCAGCAGCTTAAGAGGGCGGGATACCGGGGAGCTGTTTTTT.

The rearrangement joins TRBV30 to TRBJ1-2, with D perhaps matching TRBD1 (6 bases). The CDR3 runs to 15 residues. The ends were cut back, 0 bases at V and 0 bases at J, with 11 bases in the middle. Germline V gene sequence: CDR1 GTSNPN, CDR2 SVGIG (reference sequence). CDR3 nucleotides: TGTGCCTGGAGTGTACAGGGAGCGCCTAACTATGGCTACACCTTC. Protein sequence: CAWSVQGAPNYGYTF. Supplemented by reference TRBV30 and TRBJ1-2, the full variable domain reads SQTIHQWPATLVQPVGSPLSLECTVEGTSNPNLYWYRQAAGRGLQLLFYSVGIGQISSEVPQNLSASRPQDRQFILSSKKLLLSDSGFYLCAWSVQGAPNYGYTFGSGTRLTVV.